One sample yielded the 20 T cell receptor beta chains listed below, sequenced in a study of response to subunit inactivated influenza vaccine. TCRdb re-called the RT-PCR reads with MiXCR, one entry per CDR3 protein. Of hundreds of thousands of distinct CDR3 sequences listed, 15% to 18% are singletons. The sequences come from PBMCs from blood, collected about 12 days after vaccination. These receptor sequences come from a man aged 50-59 years who received an inactivated influenza vaccine.

The sample holds a few counts of this clonotype. J is TRBJ2-3 and V is TRBV4-3, with D maybe TRBD2 (7 bases). V dropped 0 bases and J dropped 7 bases, with 20 bases sitting between them. Germline CDR1 reads LGHNA; CDR2 reads YSLEER. The CDR3 extends over 17 amino acids. CDR3 coding DNA: TGCGCCAGCAGCCAAGATATTGAGGGGGGGGGTGTTTATACGCAGTATTTT. It translates to CASSQDIEGGGVYTQYF.

The J gene is TRBJ2-3, the V gene TRBV18; D is perhaps TRBD2 (5 bases). Trimming stripped 5 bases from V and 5 bases from J, with 20 bases between. Per the germline V gene, CDR1 is KGHSH and CDR2 is LQKENI. The CDR3 length is 16 residues. The CDR3 reads CASSSTLVDGGDTQYF. The CDR3 coding sequence is TGTGCCAGCTCATCCACTCTAGTAGACGGAGGAGATACGCAGTATTTT.

This clonotype was observed a handful of times. The chain uses TRBV5-6 and TRBJ2-4; D is uncertain. Germline V gives CDR1 SGHDT, CDR2 YYEEEE. The CDR3 covers 14 residues. V was pared by 4 bases and J by 8 bases, with 16 bases between. This chain's CDR3 is CASSETVEGDIQYF. The CDR3, as DNA: TGTGCCAGCAGCGAAACGGTAGAAGGTGACATTCAGTACTTC.

The chain joins TRBV28 to TRBJ2-5; D perhaps matches TRBD2 (6 bases). Germline-derived CDR1 and CDR2 are MDHEN and SYDVKM. Trimming left V 4 bases short and J 11 bases short, with 32 bases between. The length of the CDR3 is 18 residues. CDR3 in amino acids: CASSSPGLSAGPPPGQYF. The CDR3 DNA follows: TGTGCCAGCAGTTCCCCCGGACTTTCAGCGGGCCCTCCTCCGGGGCAGTACTTC.

The chain carries TRBV19 and TRBJ2-1, with D unresolved. The CDR3 loop spans 11 amino acids. Germline CDR1 reads LNHDA; CDR2 reads SQIVND (reference sequence). Trimming took off 7 bases at V and 5 bases at J, with 6 bases between the two ends. The CDR3 spells CASKKNNEQFF. CDR3 in DNA: TGTGCCAGTAAAAAGAACAATGAGCAGTTCTTC.

The chain carries TRBV13 and TRBJ2-7; D remains unclear. The CDR3 consists of 12 residues. Trimming cost V 3 bases and J 5 bases, with 8 bases left between them. Looked up from germline, CDR1 is PRHDT and CDR2 is FYEKMQ (reference sequence). CDR3 nucleotide sequence: TGTGCCAGCAGCTTCAAGAGGCACGAGCAGTACTTC. This codes for CASSFKRHEQYF.

V is TRBV7-2 and J is TRBJ2-7; D ambiguous. Per germline, CDR1 SGHTA and CDR2 FQGNSA. The CDR3 has 12 residues. Trimming stripped 2 bases from V and 6 bases from J, with 8 bases between. CDR3 coding DNA: TGTGCCAGCAGCTTAAATTCGCTCGAGCAGTACTTC. This sequence encodes CASSLNSLEQYF.

This clonotype appeared a few times. The rearrangement joins TRBV12-3 or TRBV12-4 to TRBJ2-7, with D possibly matching TRBD1 (5 bases). The CDR3 is 14 amino acids. V was pared by 4 bases and J by 6 bases, with 16 bases between. DNA for the CDR3: TGTGCCAGCAGTTCCCAATGGGGCCCATCCGAGCAGTACTTC. It specifies CASSSQWGPSEQYF.

At least ten counts were recorded for this clonotype. The chain joins TRBV11-3 to TRBJ2-5, with TRBD2 as a possible D gene (6 bases). Per germline, CDR1 SGHNT and CDR2 YENEEA. The V end was cut by 2 bases, the J end by 3 bases, with 10 bases between. CDR3 length: 14 residues. The CDR3 DNA is TGTGCCAGCAGCTTACGGGAGAGTGAAGAGACCCAGTACTTC. Protein sequence: CASSLRESEETQYF.

Regarding this clonotype: A much bigger clone sits one base away, suggesting this may be a read error. The rearrangement links TRBV10-3 to TRBJ2-7, with D unclear. The CDR3 has 12 amino acids. Germline CDR1 ENHRY, CDR2 SYGVKD. As DNA, the CDR3 is TGTGCCATCAGTGAGTCCTTGCACGAGCGGTACTTC. The encoded protein is CAISESLHERYF.

This clonotype was counted many times. The CDR3: CASSQGQGFEKLFF. The CDR3 DNA reads as TGTGCCAGCAGCCAAGGACAGGGATTTGAAAAACTGTTTTTT. V is TRBV4-2 and J is TRBJ1-4, with 7 bases that match TRBD1. This CDR3 has 14 amino acids. Per the germline V gene, CDR1 is LGHNA and CDR2 is YNFKEQ. V lost 1 base, J lost 7 bases, and 3 bases stayed unmatched.

V gene TRBV7-8 combines with J gene TRBJ2-5, with TRBD2 as a possible D gene (7 bases). This CDR3 has 15 residues. Looked up from germline, CDR1 is SGHVS and CDR2 is FQNEAQ. V lost 7 bases and J lost 0, with 15 bases in between. The CDR3 sequence is CASTSRGAHQETQYF. CDR3 bases: TGTGCCAGCACTAGCCGGGGGGCCCACCAAGAGACCCAGTACTTC.

This clonotype was recorded many times. The CDR3 DNA follows: TGCAGCGTTGAAGAGACTAGCGGGAGGGCCAATGAGCAGTTCTTC. It codes for CSVEETSGRANEQFF. This chain links TRBV29-1 with TRBJ2-1; 14 positions agree with TRBD2. Germline assignment: CDR1 SQVTM and CDR2 ANQGSEA. The trim removed 0 bases at V and 6 bases at J, leaving 1 base unmatched. The length of the CDR3 is 15 residues.

This clonotype was counted a few times. This chain joins TRBV7-2 and TRBJ2-3; D remains ambiguous. This CDR3 has 15 residues. V was pared by 0 bases and J by 2 bases, with 9 bases between. From germline, CDR1 is SGHTA and CDR2 FQGNSA. In nucleotides, the CDR3 is TGTGCCAGCAGCTTAGCTGTGGGTTCCACAGATACGCAGTATTTT. This translates into CASSLAVGSTDTQYF. Full variable domain (remainder filled in from reference TRBV7-2 and TRBJ2-3): GAGVSQSPSNKVTEKGKDVELRCDPISGHTALYWYRQSLGQGLEFLIYFQGNSAPDKSGLPSDRFSAERTGGSVSTLTIQRTQQEDSAVYLCASSLAVGSTDTQYFGPGTRLTVL.

The chain recombines TRBV28 with TRBJ1-6, with D hard to call. V was cut by 3 bases and J by 11 bases, with 20 bases left in between. This CDR3 has 16 residues. Germline V lookup: CDR1 MDHEN, CDR2 SYDVKM. The CDR3: CASSFGRGGVPPPLHF. CDR3 coding DNA: TGTGCCAGCAGTTTTGGGCGGGGAGGAGTCCCTCCACCCCTCCACTTT.

In this sample, this clonotype turned up many times. The chain joins TRBV6-2 or TRBV6-3 to TRBJ2-1; TRBD1 agrees at 7 bases. This CDR3 region has 14 residues. CDR1 is MNHEY, CDR2 SVGEGT, per germline. V gave up 4 bases and J gave up 7 bases; unmatched junction bases: 7. The chain's CDR3 is CASSSFGTVNEQFF. DNA of the CDR3: TGTGCCAGCAGTTCCTTCGGGACAGTTAATGAGCAGTTCTTC.

This clonotype came up many times. The chain is built from TRBV24-1 and TRBJ1-5, with D uncertain. The CDR3 is 12 residues long. Trimming removed 6 bases at V and 4 bases at J, with 6 bases between. CDR1 KGHDR and CDR2 SFDVKD come from the germline V gene. In nucleotides, the CDR3 is TGTGCCACCAGTATCAGTAATCAGCCCCAGCATTTT. This gives the protein CATSISNQPQHF.

A single count supports this clonotype. The chain recombines TRBV5-5 with TRBJ1-1; 8 nucleotides align to TRBD1. Germline lookup yields CDR1 SGHKS and CDR2 YYEKEE (reference sequence). The CDR3 loop spans 14 amino acids. J lost 9 bases, V lost 3 bases, and 10 bases had no gene match. The CDR3 protein is CASSSQGTGVKAFF. CDR3 DNA: TGTGCCAGCAGCTCCCAAGGGACAGGTGTTAAAGCTTTCTTT.

J is TRBJ2-5 and V is TRBV12-3 or TRBV12-4; no definite D call. Trimming took off 5 bases at V and 3 bases at J, with 10 bases between the two ends. CDR3 length: 13 amino acids. The CDR3, as DNA: TGTGCCAGCAGTCTGTTGGTCGAAGAGACCCAGTACTTC. This sequence encodes CASSLLVEETQYF.

This clonotype was recorded many times. This chain joins TRBV12-3 or TRBV12-4 and TRBJ2-1; TRBD2 agrees at 14 bases. The CDR3 runs to 16 residues. With V trimmed by 3 bases and J by 9 bases, 7 bases remained unmatched. Here the CDR3 DNA reads TGTGCCAGCAGTTTCGCCGGGACTAGCGGGAGCCCTGAGCAGTTCTTC. The encoded protein is CASSFAGTSGSPEQFF.